This T cell receptor beta chain was sequenced in a study of radiotherapy plus CTLA-4 blockade in lung cancer. Broader study findings: Reported findings show early blood T cell clone dynamics, with interferon-beta, best predicted response.

Each patient with chemo-refractory metastatic non-small-cell lung cancer was treated with focal radiation plus CTLA-4 blockade using ipilimumab. Notes on this clone: What it recognizes is unknown.

CDR3 size: 14 residues. Germline CDR1 and CDR2: MDHEN and SYDVKM. The V end lost 1 base, the J end lost 5 bases, and 9 bases lay between the germline ends. Assay used: immunoSEQ multiplex PCR; TCRdb lists only in-frame clones, some missing. The sample carries roughly 32,000 clones, 60% to 85% recorded once. Material: peripheral blood, obtained from a patient treated with radiotherapy plus ipilimumab. This clonotype was sampled from a human donor with non-small cell lung cancer that progressed on radiotherapy plus ipilimumab. J is TRBJ1-5 and V is TRBV28, with D uncertain. CDR3 amino acids: CASSLSGNDQPQHF. The CDR3 DNA reads as TGTGCCAGCAGTTTATCCGGGAACGATCAGCCCCAGCATTTT.